This TCR beta chain was captured by sequencing in a study of regulatory dendritic cells for organ transplantation (dated by TCRdb to about 2017). With regard to the full study: Monocytes were cultured with vitamin D3 on days 0 and 4 and with IL-10 on day 4 to generate regulatory dendritic cells. TCRbeta repertoires were sequenced from sorted naive and memory CD4+ and CD8+ T cells before and after allostimulation with regulatory or mature dendritic cells. To evaluate the response of the DCs to a potent maturation-inducing agent, LPS was added to DC cultures on day 6. Broader findings and caveats from the paper: Only a couple of subjects were sequenced, and considerable between-individual heterogeneity in the alloreactive memory CD8+ T cell pool was noted by the authors. The repertoires of naive CD4+ and CD8+ T cells were highly diverse, while memory cell repertoires were less diverse, with memory CD8+ cells being the most oligoclonal. Expansion of memory CD8+ clones was induced by allostimulation in both subjects, but more limited expansion appeared to be induced by regulatory dendritic cells than by mature dendritic cells. Of the resting subsets, the one holding the most alloreactive TCR clonotypes was memory CD8+ T cells.

V is shortened by 1 base, J by 2 bases, and the region joining them spans 9 bases. In the germline V gene, CDR1 corresponds to KGHSH and CDR2 to LQKENI. Measured from the cysteine to the phenylalanine, the CDR3 is 14 residues long. The retained sequence is limited to the CDR3, 42 bases, with the frame set at the first base. The TCRbeta CDR3 regions were amplified in a multiplexed two-step PCR with Vbeta-specific forward primers and Jbeta-specific reverse primers. The TCRbeta libraries were sequenced on an Illumina instrument via the immunoSEQ service. Per the source publication's procedure: IMGT annotation was used to assign V, D and J genes, and synthetic CDR3 analogues were used to correct counts for multiplex PCR bias. The immunoSEQ Analyzer calculated repertoire clonality as one minus the normalized Shannon entropy. Whether a clone counted as expanded was decided by Fisher's exact test with Benjamini-Hochberg false discovery rate control and a two-tailed cutoff of P<0.01. In its TCRdb copy, this immuneACCESS table keeps in-frame sequences only and misses some clones. Where compared with another copy, unresolved V genes explain less than half of these, and the others have no known cause. That table gives V, J and clone size, and the DNA gave D and trimming. The sample table shows 12,000 or so clones, and 74% are seen once. Of the sample, under 0.8% is held by the ten largest clones.

Sorted T cell subsets were CFSE-labeled and co-cultured for around 5 days with allogeneic regulatory or mature dendritic cells at a 1:10 DC:T ratio. FACS was used to sort CD4+ or CD8+ cells into naive T cells, defined as CD45RA+, and memory T cells, defined as CD45RO+. T cells for TCR sequencing came from a couple of healthy control subjects. Genomic DNA was extracted with the Qiagen DNeasy Blood & Tissue Kit. Notes on this clone: No antigen is known for it. The input lacks base qualities; no much larger clone sits a single base away.

This receptor chain uses TRBV18 and TRBJ2-7; TRBD1 is a possible D gene, resting on 6 matching bases. The receptor's source is a human donor in good health. The sequenced material came from naive CD4+ T cells from blood cultured with regulatory dendritic cells. The cell subset or site label on this specimen signifies: CD45RA+ naive T cells. The DNA sequence is TGTGCCAGCTCACCACGATGGACAGCCTACGAGCAGTACTTC. Its protein reads: CASSPRWTAYEQYF.